This record looks at one TCR beta chain sequence and its context. This clonotype has only a few counts. The antigen it recognizes is unknown. The input lacks base qualities; no much larger clone sits a single base away. This specimen belongs to a study of identical twins (dated by TCRdb to 2016 to 2017). Describing the broader study: To test whether fetal clonotypes persist, this study deep-sequenced TCR alpha and beta repertoires from monozygotic twins, from unrelated adults of various ages, and from cord blood. To rule out contamination, the twin experiments were replicated at different times with different library preparation protocols. The paper as a whole reports these results and caveats: Recombination models systematically underestimated out-of-frame TCR alpha sharing in monozygotic twins but agreed with sharing between unrelated individuals. Invariant T cells such as MAIT and iNKT could partly confound zero-insertion analyses, although diverse VJ usage argued against such confounding for most clonotypes. A weaker excess of twin sharing was found in beta out-of-frame sequences because the signal-to-noise ratio was lowered by fewer shared sequences. Because the same donors could not be followed over many years, conclusions were based on cross-sectional statistical analysis. Compared with coincidental sharing between unrelated individuals, out-of-frame TCR alpha sequences shared between twins showed an excess of sequences with low generation probability. Fewer insertions were carried by abundant cord blood beta clonotypes, a similar but weaker trend appeared in young adult naive repertoires, and no such trend appeared in memory repertoires.

Every donor in the study was a healthy Caucasian. Three pairs of female monozygotic twins, all aged roughly 18 to 29 years, were included in the twin cohort. Positive isolation kits from Invitrogen were used to isolate CD4+ and CD8+ T cell populations. The library was generated by 5' RACE. Sequencer: Illumina HiSeq 2000. A universal primer binding site was introduced by template switching, and a unique molecular identifier was present in the final cDNA, enabling accurate counting of TCR cDNA molecules. Specific primers in the conserved constant-segment region were used to synthesize first-strand cDNA for TCR alpha and beta chains. To control for contamination, each cDNA library was double barcoded with a SMART-Mk sample barcode plus Illumina barcodes. TruSeq adapter sequences and Illumina sample barcodes were added in two successive PCR steps. TCR alpha and beta cDNA libraries were sequenced on the Illumina HiSeq platform with custom primers. On the authors' methods: MiGEC processed the raw reads to extract unique molecular identifiers, while MiXCR was used to determine the CDR3 positions. For each individual, recombination models were inferred using an EM algorithm with the repgenHMM and IGoR tools. The analysis of shared clonotypes was done with the tcR package in R, with sharing normalized by the product of cloneset sizes. Out-of-frame nonproductive sequences were analyzed to study raw recombination free of thymic and clonal selection effects. TCRdb cleaned the public reads at Q25 with fastp, built clones with MiXCR and kept in-frame beta chains. Each entry is one CDR3 protein sequence, shown with its most common DNA and genes. These V and J calls originate from TCRdb's pipeline instead of the authors' own analysis. The sample table records about 470,000 distinct CDR3 sequences; approximately 24% of these occur just once. The top ten clones comprise 2.9% of the sample.

This sample also appeared in a second study, on T cells expressing NK-cell markers. The second study also describes: About eight donors provided sorted CD3+CD56+NKG2C+, CD3+CD56+NKG2C- and CD3+CD56-NKG2C+ T-cell subsets, whose TCR beta-chain repertoires were profiled. Seven of the eight sequenced donors were HCMV-seropositive and one was HCMV-seronegative. To restrict sorting to alphabetaTCR-expressing T cells, an anti-gammadeltaTCR antibody was added in several experiments. In several donors, the dominant CD3+CD56+NKG2C+ clonotypes were among the top 10 CD8+ clonotypes and accounted for roughly 1.0-8% of CD8+ T cells. Those dominant clonotypes were again the most abundant among CD3+CD56-NKG2C+ cells in a handful of donors, at about 25-65%. Whether the expanded NKG2C-expressing T cell clones were specific for HCMV antigens was left unclear. The study sequenced eight donors, all healthy volunteers chosen at random: three men and five women. A commercial ELISA kit detecting HCMV-specific IgG in serum was used to determine HCMV serostatus. MIGEC was used to demultiplex reads and group the reads by UMI, and MiTCR was used to assemble and quantify clonotypes. To remove erroneous sequences, TCR cDNA sequences were retained only when supported by two or more reads. The tcR package was used for downstream repertoire analysis, with clonotypes matched between fractions based on CDR3 nucleotide sequence plus V segment. VDJmatch was used to annotate antigen specificity against VDJdb, with one amino acid substitution in CDR3 permitted.

The specimen sequenced was CD4+ T cells sorted from blood. This sequence was found in a woman in her late teens or twenties in good health.

The CDR3 has the sequence CASSLNGGNTEAFF. The DNA sequence is given as TGCGCCAGCAGCTTGAACGGAGGGAACACTGAAGCTTTCTTT. The sequence links TRBV5-1 to TRBJ1-1; the D segment cannot be called with confidence. CDR1 and CDR2 are drawn from the germline V gene: SGHRS, YFSETQ. The CDR3, from cysteine to phenylalanine, totals 14 residues. Only CDR3 DNA remains: 42 bases, in frame from the first base. V is clipped by 1 base and J by 1 base, and the sequence between their germline boundaries is 8 bases long.